This T cell receptor beta chain appears in the sequencing data of a study of blood T cell repertoires in COVID-19. The CDR3 sequence is 14 residues long. Germline V gene lookup returns CDR1 SGHDN and CDR2 FVKESK. V was shortened by 1 base and J by 3 bases, with 6 bases between the two germline ends. Sequencing was performed with immunoSEQ multiplex PCR; in TCRdb, only in-frame clones are kept and a portion is missing. The sample contains 8,000 to 8,500 clones, over 80% of which appear only once. This clone appeared once. This sequence was found in a human donor in a cohort sampled during active COVID-19. The chain recombines TRBV14 with TRBJ2-2, with D unclear. Sequencing used peripheral blood. CDR3 sequence reads: CASSQAGYTGELFF. Written as DNA, the CDR3 is TGTGCCAGCAGCCAAGCAGGCTACACCGGGGAGCTGTTTTTT. Full variable domain (remainder filled in from reference TRBV14 and TRBJ2-2): EAGVTQFPSHSVIEKGQTVTLRCDPISGHDNLYWYRRVMGKEIKFLLHFVKESKQDESGMPNNRFLAERTGGTYSTLKVQPAELEDSGVYFCASSQAGYTGELFFGEGSRLTVL.